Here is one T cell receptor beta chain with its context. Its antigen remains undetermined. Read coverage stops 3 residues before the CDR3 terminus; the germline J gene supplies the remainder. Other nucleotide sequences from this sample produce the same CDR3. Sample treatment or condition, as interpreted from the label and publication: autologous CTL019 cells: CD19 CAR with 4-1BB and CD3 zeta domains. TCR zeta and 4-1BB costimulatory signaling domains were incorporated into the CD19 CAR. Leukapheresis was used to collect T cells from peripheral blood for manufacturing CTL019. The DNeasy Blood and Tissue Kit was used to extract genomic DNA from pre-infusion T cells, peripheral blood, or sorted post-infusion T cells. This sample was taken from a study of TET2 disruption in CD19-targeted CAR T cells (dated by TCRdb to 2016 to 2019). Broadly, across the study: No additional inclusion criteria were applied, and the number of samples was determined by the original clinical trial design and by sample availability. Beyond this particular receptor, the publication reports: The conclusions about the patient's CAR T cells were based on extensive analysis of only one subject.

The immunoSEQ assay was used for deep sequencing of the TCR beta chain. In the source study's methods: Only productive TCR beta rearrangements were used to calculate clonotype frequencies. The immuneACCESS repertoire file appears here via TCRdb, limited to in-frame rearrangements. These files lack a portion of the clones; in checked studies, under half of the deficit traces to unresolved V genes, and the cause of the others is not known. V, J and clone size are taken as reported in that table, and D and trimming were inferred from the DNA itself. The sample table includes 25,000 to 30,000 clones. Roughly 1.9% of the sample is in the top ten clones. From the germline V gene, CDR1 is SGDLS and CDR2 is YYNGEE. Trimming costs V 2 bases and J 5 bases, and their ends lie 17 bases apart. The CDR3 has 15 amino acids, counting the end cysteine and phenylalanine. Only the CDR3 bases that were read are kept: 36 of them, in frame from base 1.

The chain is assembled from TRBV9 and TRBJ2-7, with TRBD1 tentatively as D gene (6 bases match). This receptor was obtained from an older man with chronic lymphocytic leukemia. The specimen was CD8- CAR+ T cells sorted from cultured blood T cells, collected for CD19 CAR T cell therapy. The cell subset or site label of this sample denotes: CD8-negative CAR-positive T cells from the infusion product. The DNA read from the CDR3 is TGTGCCAGCAGCGTCTCACAGGGTCTCGGAAACGAG. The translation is CASSVSQGLGNE. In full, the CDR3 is CASSVSQGLGNEQYF.